This TCR beta chain came from a study of CD8 T cells in ankylosing spondylitis. The V gene's germline CDR1 is SGHTS and CDR2 YDEGEE. V was pared by 0 bases and J by 4 bases, with 16 bases between. The CDR3 runs 16 residues. Study observations and caveats: Enrichment of disease-linked clones was reportedly significant in matched ankylosing spondylitis synovial fluid. With a CD8+ phenotype, disease-linked clones were relatively rare in peripheral blood. Within ankylosing spondylitis blood, a TCR beta motif made up of roughly eight highly homologous variants appeared to be characteristic.

TCRdb recomputed calls from the 5' RACE reads with MiXCR, one row per CDR3 protein. The sample lists approximately 300,000 distinct CDR3 sequences; less than 9.5% were seen once. Only a few counts were recorded for this clonotype. Antigen: not known. The V call is TRBV5-8, the J call TRBJ1-2; D gene unclear. Sample: blood, either unsorted or a sorted T cell fraction (not recorded which). The sequence came from a male donor with ankylosing spondylitis. For the CDR3, the DNA is TGTGCCAGCAGCTTGGTCCTCCGTCCCGGAGGCTATGGCTACACCTTC. Translation: CASSLVLRPGGYGYTF. The full variable domain, its missing parts supplied by reference TRBV5-8 and TRBJ1-2, is EAGVTQSPTHLIKTRGQQATLRCSPISGHTSVYWYQQALGLGLQFLLWYDEGEERNRGNFPPRFSGRQFPNYSSELNVNALELEDSALYLCASSLVLRPGGYGYTFGSGTRLTVV.